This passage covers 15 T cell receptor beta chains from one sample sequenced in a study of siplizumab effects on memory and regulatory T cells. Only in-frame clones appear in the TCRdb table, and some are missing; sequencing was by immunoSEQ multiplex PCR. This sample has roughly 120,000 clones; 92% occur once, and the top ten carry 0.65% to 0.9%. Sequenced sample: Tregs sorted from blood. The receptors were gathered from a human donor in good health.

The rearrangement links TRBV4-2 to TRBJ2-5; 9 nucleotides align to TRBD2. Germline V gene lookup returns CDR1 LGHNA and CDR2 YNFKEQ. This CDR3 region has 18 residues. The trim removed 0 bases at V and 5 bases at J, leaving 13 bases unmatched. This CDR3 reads CASSQDWASGAAGETQYF. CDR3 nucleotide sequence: TGTGCCAGCAGCCAAGATTGGGCTAGCGGGGCCGCCGGGGAGACCCAGTACTTC.

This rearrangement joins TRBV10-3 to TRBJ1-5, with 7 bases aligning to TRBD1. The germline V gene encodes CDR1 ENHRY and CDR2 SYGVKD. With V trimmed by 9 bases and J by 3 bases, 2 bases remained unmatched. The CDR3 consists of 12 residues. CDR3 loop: CAIGQANQPQHF. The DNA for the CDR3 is TGTGCCATTGGACAGGCCAATCAGCCCCAGCATTTT.

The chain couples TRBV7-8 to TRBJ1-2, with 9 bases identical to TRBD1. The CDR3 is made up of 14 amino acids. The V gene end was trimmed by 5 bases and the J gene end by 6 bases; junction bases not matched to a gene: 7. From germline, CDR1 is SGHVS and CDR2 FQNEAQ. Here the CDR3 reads CASSPWDRADGYTF. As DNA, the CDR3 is TGTGCCAGCAGCCCCTGGGACAGGGCTGATGGCTACACCTTC. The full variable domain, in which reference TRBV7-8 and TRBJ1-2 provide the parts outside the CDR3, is GAGVSQSPRYKVAKRGQDVALRCDPISGHVSLFWYQQALGQGPEFLTYFQNEAQLDKSGLPSDRFFAERPEGSVSTLKIQRTQQEDSAVYLCASSPWDRADGYTFGSGTRLTVV.

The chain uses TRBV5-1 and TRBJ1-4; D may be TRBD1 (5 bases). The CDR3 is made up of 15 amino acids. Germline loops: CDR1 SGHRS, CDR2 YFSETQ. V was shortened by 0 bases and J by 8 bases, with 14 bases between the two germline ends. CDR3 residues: CASSLGGDRGEKLFF. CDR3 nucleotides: TGCGCCAGCAGCTTGGGAGGTGACAGAGGCGAAAAACTGTTTTTT.

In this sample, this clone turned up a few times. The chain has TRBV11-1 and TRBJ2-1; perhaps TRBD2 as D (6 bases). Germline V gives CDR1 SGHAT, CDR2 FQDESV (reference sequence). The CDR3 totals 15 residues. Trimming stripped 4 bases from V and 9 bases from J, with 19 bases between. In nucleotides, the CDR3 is TGTGCCAGCAGCTCCGGCCGGCTAGCGTCCCGTGAGCAGTTCTTC. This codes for CASSSGRLASREQFF.

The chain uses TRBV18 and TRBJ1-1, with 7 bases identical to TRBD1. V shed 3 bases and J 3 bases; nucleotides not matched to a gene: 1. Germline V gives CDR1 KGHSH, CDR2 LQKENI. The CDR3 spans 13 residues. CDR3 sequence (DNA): TGTGCCAGCTCACCGGGGACAGACACTGAAGCTTTCTTT. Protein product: CASSPGTDTEAFF.

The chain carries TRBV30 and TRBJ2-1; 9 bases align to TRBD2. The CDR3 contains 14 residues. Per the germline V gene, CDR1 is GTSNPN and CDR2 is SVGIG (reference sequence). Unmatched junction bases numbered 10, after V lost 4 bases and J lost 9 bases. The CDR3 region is CAWKWGLADSEQFF. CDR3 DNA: TGTGCCTGGAAGTGGGGACTAGCTGACTCTGAGCAGTTCTTC.

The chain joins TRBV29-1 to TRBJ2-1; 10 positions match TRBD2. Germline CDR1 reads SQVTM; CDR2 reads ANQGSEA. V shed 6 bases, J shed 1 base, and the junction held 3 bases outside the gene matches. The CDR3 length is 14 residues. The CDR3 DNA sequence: TGCAGCGTCAAGCGGGAGGGGTCCTACAATGAGCAGTTCTTC. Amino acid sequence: CSVKREGSYNEQFF.

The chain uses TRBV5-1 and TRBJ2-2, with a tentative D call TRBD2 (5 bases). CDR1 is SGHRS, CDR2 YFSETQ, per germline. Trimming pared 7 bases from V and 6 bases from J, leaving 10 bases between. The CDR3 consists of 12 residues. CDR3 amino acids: CASQLRAGELFF. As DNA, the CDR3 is TGCGCCAGCCAGCTGAGGGCCGGGGAGCTGTTTTTT.

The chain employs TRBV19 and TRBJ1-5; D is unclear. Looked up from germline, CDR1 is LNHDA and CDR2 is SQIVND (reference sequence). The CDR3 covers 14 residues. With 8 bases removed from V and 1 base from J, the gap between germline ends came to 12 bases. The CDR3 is CASWPSQSNQPQHF. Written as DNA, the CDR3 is TGTGCCAGTTGGCCGTCGCAGAGCAATCAGCCCCAGCATTTT.

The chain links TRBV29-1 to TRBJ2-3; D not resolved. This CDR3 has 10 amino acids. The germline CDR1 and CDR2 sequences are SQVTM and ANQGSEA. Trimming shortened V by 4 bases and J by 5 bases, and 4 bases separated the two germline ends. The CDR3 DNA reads TGCAGCGTTGGGGGAGATACGCAGTATTTT. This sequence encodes CSVGGDTQYF.

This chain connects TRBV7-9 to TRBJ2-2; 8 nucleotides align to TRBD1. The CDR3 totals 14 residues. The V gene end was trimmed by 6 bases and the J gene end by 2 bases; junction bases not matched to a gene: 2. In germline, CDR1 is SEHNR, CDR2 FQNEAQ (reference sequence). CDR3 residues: CASRGTGNTGELFF. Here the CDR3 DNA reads TGTGCCAGCAGAGGGACAGGAAACACCGGGGAGCTGTTTTTT. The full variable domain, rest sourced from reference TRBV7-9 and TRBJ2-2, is DTGVSQNPRHKITKRGQNVTFRCDPISEHNRLYWYRQTLGQGPEFLTYFQNEAQLEKSRLLSDRFSAERPKGSFSTLEIQRTEQGDSAMYLCASRGTGNTGELFFGEGSRLTVL.

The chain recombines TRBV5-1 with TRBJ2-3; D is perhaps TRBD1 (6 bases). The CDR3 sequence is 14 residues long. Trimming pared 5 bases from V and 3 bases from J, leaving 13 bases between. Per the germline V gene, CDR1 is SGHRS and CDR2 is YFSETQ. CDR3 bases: TGCGCCAGCAGTGAGGGACACATGACAGATACGCAGTATTTT. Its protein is CASSEGHMTDTQYF.

The CDR3 DNA reads as TGTGCCAGCAGCCTCCAATGGAGGACAGATACGCAGTATTTT. Amino acid sequence: CASSLQWRTDTQYF. The gene calls are TRBV5-5 and TRBJ2-3; D might be TRBD2 (5 bases). The CDR3 spans 14 residues. Trimming left V 4 bases short and J 3 bases short, with 12 bases between. Germline loops: CDR1 SGHKS, CDR2 YYEKEE (reference sequence).

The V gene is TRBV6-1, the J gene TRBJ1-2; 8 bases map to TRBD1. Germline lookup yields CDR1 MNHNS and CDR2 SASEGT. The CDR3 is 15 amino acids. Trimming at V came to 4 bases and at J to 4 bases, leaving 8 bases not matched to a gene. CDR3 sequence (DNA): TGTGCCAGCAGTGCAGACAACAGGGGGTTCTATGGCTACACCTTC. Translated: CASSADNRGFYGYTF.